Here is one TCR beta chain with its context. Its antigen is not identified. Naive-designated CD8 cells lacked CD45RO, were positively enriched for CCR7, and omitted terminally differentiated effector memory CD45RA+ cells. The data belong to a study of shared clonotypes between healthy human individuals. Overall study context: CD8 memory received one plate per donor, CD8 naive two, CD4 memory three and CD4 naive three. General study points: When naive CD4 clonotypes were compared across a few donors, 4% to 6.5% were shared.

The CDR3 contains 16 residues. CDR1 SGHRS and CDR2 YFSETQ come from the germline V gene. Trimming pared 0 bases from V and 4 bases from J, leaving 15 bases between. Assay: immunoSEQ multiplex PCR; the TCRdb copy retains only in-frame clones and omits some. The data show about 750,000 clones, 90% to 95% seen once. The V call is TRBV5-1, the J call TRBJ2-3, with D possibly matching TRBD2 (6 bases). This TCR was sampled from a man aged 25-45 years in good health. The sequencing sample was made of naive CD8+ T cells sorted from blood. CDR3: CASSLEETRASDTQYF. The CDR3, as DNA: TGCGCCAGCAGCTTGGAAGAGACTAGGGCGTCAGATACGCAGTATTTT.